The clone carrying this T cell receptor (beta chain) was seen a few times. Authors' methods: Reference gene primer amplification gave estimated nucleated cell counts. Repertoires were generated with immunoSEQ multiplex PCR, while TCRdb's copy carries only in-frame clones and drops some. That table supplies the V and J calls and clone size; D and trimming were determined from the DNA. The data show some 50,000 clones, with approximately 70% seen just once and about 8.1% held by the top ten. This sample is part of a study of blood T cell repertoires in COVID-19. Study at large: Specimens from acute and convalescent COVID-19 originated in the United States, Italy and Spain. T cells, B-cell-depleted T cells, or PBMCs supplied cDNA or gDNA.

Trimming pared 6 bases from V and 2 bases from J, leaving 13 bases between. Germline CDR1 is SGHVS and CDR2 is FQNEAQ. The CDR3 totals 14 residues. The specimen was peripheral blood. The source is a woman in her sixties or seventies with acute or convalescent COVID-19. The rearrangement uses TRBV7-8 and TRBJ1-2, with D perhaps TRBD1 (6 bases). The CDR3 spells CASRRPRGNYGYTF. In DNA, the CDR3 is TGTGCCAGCAGGCGTCCGAGGGGGAACTATGGCTACACCTTC.